Shown below are 25 T cell receptor beta chains from a single sample sequenced in a study of T cell repertoires in cytomegalovirus infection. Antigens of these TCRs are unknown. TCRdb itself ran the reads through MiXCR, one entry per CDR3 protein. The repertoire has 200,000 to 250,000 distinct CDR3 sequences, 35% to 40% of them found once; the top ten carry 59%. Sequencing was performed on CD8+ T cells from cultured PBMCs, taken from culture after CMV antigen stimulation. Receptors originate from a human donor in good health (CMV status not recorded). Some clones in this sample may be carry-over from other donors' samples.

The genes are TRBV7-6 and TRBJ2-7, with 7 bases fitting TRBD1. Per germline, CDR1 SGHVS and CDR2 FNYEAQ. Trimming removed 4 bases from V and 6 bases from J; junction bases left unmatched: 15. The length of the CDR3 is 16 residues. The CDR3 DNA reads TGTGCCAGCAGCTCCCCTTCCGCAGGGGGAGCGTCCGAGCAGTACTTC. Its protein product is CASSSPSAGGASEQYF. The full variable domain, completed using reference TRBV7-6 and TRBJ2-7, is GAGVSQSPRYKVTKRGQDVALRCDPISGHVSLYWYRQALGQGPEFLTYFNYEAQQDKSGLPNDRFSAERPEGSISTLTIQRTEQRDSAMYRCASSSPSAGGASEQYFGPGTRLTVT.

This clonotype was found a few times. The CDR3 here is CASSLSKGSGSGYTF. The CDR3 DNA is TGTGCCAGCAGTTTATCGAAAGGCTCGGGGTCTGGCTACACCTTC. The chain couples TRBV27 to TRBJ1-2; D remains ambiguous. With 0 bases removed from V and 7 bases from J, the gap between germline ends came to 15 bases. Germline CDR1 is MNHEY and CDR2 is SMNVEV (reference sequence). This CDR3 has 15 amino acids.

The V call is TRBV7-8, the J call TRBJ2-7, with 8 bases aligning to TRBD2. CDR3 length: 19 amino acids. Looked up from germline, CDR1 is SGHVS and CDR2 is FQNEAQ. Losses at the gene ends were 5 bases for V and 6 bases for J; bases not matched to a gene: 24. The CDR3 reads CASSPPLIGSLAGAGEQYF. The CDR3 DNA reads TGTGCCAGCAGCCCTCCCCTGATCGGAAGTCTAGCGGGTGCCGGCGAGCAGTACTTC.

The J gene is TRBJ1-1, the V gene TRBV6-6; 8 nucleotides agree with TRBD1. V was pared by 7 bases and J by 1 base, with 11 bases of the junction left unmatched. Germline-derived CDR1 and CDR2 are MNHNY and SVGAGI (reference sequence). This CDR3 is 16 amino acids long. CDR3 sequence: CASTLITTGANTEAFF. The CDR3 coding sequence is TGTGCCAGCACACTAATAACGACAGGGGCGAACACTGAAGCTTTCTTT.

This clonotype has more than one count but fewer than ten. This rearrangement joins TRBV7-9 to TRBJ2-7; the D is unclear. Deletions cut 5 bases from V and 5 bases from J, with 19 bases between. The germline V gene encodes CDR1 SEHNR and CDR2 FQNEAQ (reference sequence). This CDR3 has 15 residues. The CDR3 nucleotides read TGTGCCAGCAGCGCACGCAACGACCAGTCCCACGAGCAGTACTTC. This sequence encodes CASSARNDQSHEQYF.

This clonotype was seen more than once but under ten times. The chain carries TRBV12-3 or TRBV12-4 and TRBJ2-2, with TRBD2 as a possible D gene (5 bases). The CDR3 runs 15 residues. Trimming removed 6 bases at V and 5 bases at J, with 16 bases between. CDR3 nucleotides: TGTGCCAGCAGCCCGCGAGGGAAGGAGACCGGGGAGCTGTTTTTT. Translating it yields CASSPRGKETGELFF.

Only a few counts were recorded for this clonotype. This chain's CDR3 is CATGQGGDSMNTEAFF. CDR3 in DNA: TGTGCCACCGGACAGGGTGGTGACAGCATGAACACTGAAGCTTTCTTT. The chain recombines TRBV11-2 with TRBJ1-1, with 8 bases fitting TRBD1. Germline trimming cut 10 bases from V and 0 bases from J; bases unmatched to any gene: 13. The CDR3 length is 16 residues. Germline V CDR1 and CDR2: SGHAT, FQNNGV.

The chain links TRBV12-3 or TRBV12-4 to TRBJ2-1, with D possibly being TRBD1 or TRBD2 (5 bases each). Trimming took 7 bases from V and 5 from J, leaving 18 bases between them. This CDR3 has 15 amino acids. In DNA form, the CDR3 reads TGTGCCAGCACTCCCCCAGGGACGGTTCACAATGAGCAGTTCTTC. Encoded protein: CASTPPGTVHNEQFF.

This clonotype was seen more than once but under ten times. This chain uses TRBV20-1 with TRBJ2-1; 11 bases agree with TRBD2. From germline, CDR1 is DFQATT and CDR2 SNEGSKA (reference sequence). Trimming removed 3 bases from V and 5 bases from J; junction bases left unmatched: 6. This CDR3 is built from 15 residues. CDR3 residues: CSASLGLAENNEQFF. CDR3 nucleotides: TGCAGTGCTAGCCTGGGACTAGCGGAGAACAATGAGCAGTTCTTC.

The chain joins TRBV12-3 or TRBV12-4 to TRBJ2-1; TRBD2 is a possible D gene (5 bases). The CDR3 sequence is 16 residues long. Deletions cut 1 base from V and 3 bases from J, with 13 bases between. CDR3 bases: TGTGCCAGCAGTTTAGGAAAGGACTTCCTCTACAATGAGCAGTTCTTC. Its translation is CASSLGKDFLYNEQFF.

This clonotype was recorded a few times. The CDR3 nucleotides read TGTGCCAGCAGCTCCCCCCAGGGGACTAGCAGCGAGCAGTTCTTC. Residues: CASSSPQGTSSEQFF. The V and J genes are TRBV7-6 and TRBJ2-1, with 9 bases fitting TRBD2. The CDR3 length is 15 residues. Germline V lookup: CDR1 SGHVS, CDR2 FNYEAQ. V lost 4 bases, J lost 10 bases, and 11 bases stayed unmatched.

In DNA, the CDR3 is TGCAGTGCTTACCCGCTAGCGGGAGGCTACAATGAGCAGTTCTTC. It translates to CSAYPLAGGYNEQFF. The rearrangement uses TRBV20-1 and TRBJ2-1; 11 nucleotides match TRBD2. J lost 3 bases, V lost 5 bases, and 6 bases had no gene match. Germline-derived CDR1 and CDR2 are DFQATT and SNEGSKA (reference sequence). This CDR3 is built from 15 residues.

The rearrangement uses TRBV9 and TRBJ2-1; 9 bases map to TRBD2. The CDR3 consists of 15 residues. Per germline, CDR1 SGDLS and CDR2 YYNGEE. V was clipped by 3 bases and J by 2 bases; unmatched bases: 3. This chain's CDR3 is CASSASGRTYNEQFF. CDR3 sequence (DNA): TGTGCCAGCAGCGCGAGCGGGAGGACCTACAATGAGCAGTTCTTC.

This clonotype was seen at least ten times. The chain uses TRBV5-1 and TRBJ1-5, with D tentatively TRBD1 (5 bases). V was shortened by 0 bases and J by 6 bases, with 10 bases between the two germline ends. Germline CDR1 and CDR2: SGHRS and YFSETQ. There are 14 residues in the CDR3. CDR3 residues: CASSLEQGGQPQHF. CDR3 in DNA: TGCGCCAGCAGCTTGGAGCAGGGCGGTCAGCCCCAGCATTTT.

This clonotype was seen only a few times. The chain links TRBV24-1 to TRBJ1-5; D is undetermined. The CDR3 totals 17 residues. Germline V CDR1 and CDR2: KGHDR, SFDVKD. V was cut by 0 bases and J by 7 bases, with 18 bases left in between. The CDR3 DNA sequence: TGTGCCACCAGTGATTTGCGTTCGGCAGGAGTTAGCCAGCCCCAGCATTTT. It is translated as CATSDLRSAGVSQPQHF.

The V gene is TRBV29-1, the J gene TRBJ2-5, with 8 bases fitting TRBD2. V dropped 7 bases and J dropped 0; count of bases not matched to a gene: 4. The CDR3 has 13 amino acids. Germline V CDR1 and CDR2: SQVTM, ANQGSEA. CDR3 sequence reads: CSALAGYQETQYF. The CDR3 bases are TGCAGCGCTTTAGCGGGGTACCAAGAGACCCAGTACTTC. Variable domain in full (rest from reference TRBV29-1 and TRBJ2-5): SAVISQKPSRDICQRGTSLTIQCQVDSQVTMMFWYRQQPGQSLTLIATANQGSEATYESGFVIDKFPISRPNLTFSTLTVSNMSPEDSSIYLCSALAGYQETQYFGPGTRLLVL.

The V gene is TRBV18, the J gene TRBJ2-7, with D possibly TRBD1 on 6 matching bases. The CDR3 runs to 14 residues. CDR1 is KGHSH and CDR2 is LQKENI in the germline V gene. V lost 5 bases to trimming and J lost 3 bases, with 14 bases between them. The CDR3 sequence is CASSTSGASYEQYF. The DNA of the CDR3 is TGTGCCAGCTCAACTTCAGGGGCCAGCTACGAGCAGTACTTC.

In its sample, this clonotype was seen a few times. V and J are TRBV4-2 and TRBJ1-4; the D gene is possibly TRBD1 (5 bases). The CDR3 spans 16 residues. Per germline, CDR1 LGHNA and CDR2 YNFKEQ. V lost 3 bases and J lost 4, with 15 bases in between. CDR3 DNA: TGTGCCAGCAGCCACCACGCTGGGGCGCATAATGAAAAACTGTTTTTT. Translation: CASSHHAGAHNEKLFF.

The chain has TRBV4-2 and TRBJ2-3; 10 nucleotides line up with TRBD2. Germline V gives CDR1 LGHNA, CDR2 YNFKEQ. The length of the CDR3 is 17 residues. Losses at the gene ends were 4 bases for V and 4 bases for J; bases not matched to a gene: 11. CDR3 sequence (DNA): TGTGCCAGCAGCCCCGACCCGGCTAGCGGGGGACCAGATACGCAGTATTTT. Protein product: CASSPDPASGGPDTQYF.

The genes are TRBV12-3 or TRBV12-4 and TRBJ1-3, with D unresolved. The length of the CDR3 is 12 residues. The ends were cut back, 1 base at V and 7 bases at J, with 5 bases in the middle. CDR3 region: CASSLGWNTIYF. For the CDR3, the DNA is TGTGCCAGCAGTTTAGGTTGGAACACCATATATTTT.

This clonotype was seen ten or more times. J is TRBJ2-3 and V is TRBV7-8, with TRBD2 matching over 10 bases. Germline CDR1 and CDR2: SGHVS and FQNEAQ. V shed 5 bases, J shed 2 bases, and the junction held 10 bases outside the gene matches. The CDR3 is 17 residues long. The chain's CDR3 is CASSTTASGRVTDTQYF. DNA of the CDR3: TGTGCCAGCAGCACGACAGCTAGCGGGAGAGTCACAGATACGCAGTATTTT.

The V and J genes are TRBV6-4 and TRBJ2-2; D gene uncertain. The V gene lost 7 bases and the J gene lost 1 base, with 4 bases spanning the gap. The CDR3 length is 12 residues. The germline CDR1 and CDR2 sequences are MRHNA and SNTAGT. CDR3 in amino acids: CASKRNTGELFF. For the CDR3, the DNA is TGTGCCAGCAAAAGGAACACCGGGGAGCTGTTTTTT.

The table lists this clonotype with many counts. The CDR3 nucleotides are TGTGCCAGCAGCTTAGCTGCGAACACTGAAGCTTTCTTT. It yields the protein CASSLAANTEAFF. V gene TRBV27 combines with J gene TRBJ1-1; D gene ambiguous. This CDR3 contains 13 residues. Germline V CDR1 and CDR2: MNHEY, SMNVEV (reference sequence). The ends were cut back, 6 bases at V and 1 base at J, with 9 bases in the middle.

This clonotype came up a few times. The J gene is TRBJ1-2, the V gene TRBV27, with a possible D match to TRBD1 (6 bases). V lost 4 bases and J lost 2, with 14 bases in between. CDR3 length: 15 amino acids. The germline V gene encodes CDR1 MNHEY and CDR2 SMNVEV (reference sequence). CDR3 amino acids: CASSYGAGANYGYTF. The CDR3 DNA follows: TGTGCCAGCAGTTATGGGGCAGGGGCAAACTATGGCTACACCTTC.

This clonotype was observed a single time. The chain has TRBV27 and TRBJ2-1, with TRBD2 matching over 8 bases. The CDR3 sequence is 15 residues long. With V trimmed by 6 bases and J by 4 bases, 8 bases remained unmatched. Germline V gene data show CDR1 as MNHEY and CDR2 as SMNVEV (reference sequence). The CDR3 sequence is CASRDGGAGYNEQFF. The CDR3 DNA follows: TGTGCCAGCAGGGACGGGGGGGCCGGTTACAATGAGCAGTTCTTC.